This entry concerns a single T cell receptor (beta chain). The target antigen is unknown. This CDR3 spans 14 amino acids. V lost 8 bases, J lost 7 bases, and 11 bases stayed unmatched. CDR1 is MNHEY and CDR2 is SVGAGI in the germline V gene. These data are taken from a study of cytomegalovirus exposure and HLA in healthy donors. About the study: Of roughly 360 genotyped donors, roughly 81% grouped in the Caucasian-associated ancestry cluster.

PCR primers comprised 60 Vbeta and 13 Jbeta primers. TCRdb keeps only in-frame clones here, not all; method: immunoSEQ multiplex PCR. The sample includes around 140,000 clones, about 80% of them seen just once. Overall study results and limits: 150 or so TCR beta chains were listed as cytomegalovirus-associated. A later analysis showed that HLA-associated TCR beta chains had undergone more clonal expansion than equally common others. In vitro assays verified that a few CMV-associated chains recognized CMV antigens specifically.

The chain employs TRBV6-5 and TRBJ2-1; 7 bases align to TRBD2. This clonotype originated in a woman between 18 and 29 years old in good health and CMV-seropositive. Sequencing input: PBMCs. CDR3 in amino acids: CASSRWGGVNEQFF. The CDR3 coding sequence is TGTGCCAGCTCCCGATGGGGGGGTGTAAATGAGCAGTTCTTC.